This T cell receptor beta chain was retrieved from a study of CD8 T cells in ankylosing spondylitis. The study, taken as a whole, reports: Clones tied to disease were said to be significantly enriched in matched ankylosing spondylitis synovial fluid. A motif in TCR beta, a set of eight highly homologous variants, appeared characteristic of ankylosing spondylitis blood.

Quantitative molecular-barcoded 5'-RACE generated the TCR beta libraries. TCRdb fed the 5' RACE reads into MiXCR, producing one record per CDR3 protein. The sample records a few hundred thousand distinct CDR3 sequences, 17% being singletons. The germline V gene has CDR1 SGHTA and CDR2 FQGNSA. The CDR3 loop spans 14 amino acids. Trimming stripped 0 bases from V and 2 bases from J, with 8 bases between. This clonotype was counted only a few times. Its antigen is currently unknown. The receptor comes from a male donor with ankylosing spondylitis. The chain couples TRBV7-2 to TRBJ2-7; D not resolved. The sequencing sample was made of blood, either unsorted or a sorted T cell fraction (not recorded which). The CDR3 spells CASSLASVTYEQYF. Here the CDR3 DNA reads TGTGCCAGCAGCTTAGCCAGCGTCACCTACGAGCAGTACTTC.